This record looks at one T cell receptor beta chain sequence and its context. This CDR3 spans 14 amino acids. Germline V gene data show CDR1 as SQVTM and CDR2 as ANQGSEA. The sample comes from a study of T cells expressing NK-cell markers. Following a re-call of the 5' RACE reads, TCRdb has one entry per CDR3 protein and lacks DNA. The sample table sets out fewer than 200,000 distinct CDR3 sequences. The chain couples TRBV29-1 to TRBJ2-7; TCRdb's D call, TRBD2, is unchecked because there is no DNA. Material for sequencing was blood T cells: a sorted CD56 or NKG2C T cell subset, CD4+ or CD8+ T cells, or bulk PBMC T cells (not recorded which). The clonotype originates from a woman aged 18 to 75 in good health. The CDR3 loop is CSARGLAGGREQYF.